These 17 T cell receptor beta chains share one sample of origin, sequenced in a study of cytomegalovirus exposure and HLA in healthy donors. The PCR made use of 60 Vbeta and 13 Jbeta primers. Repertoires were generated with immunoSEQ multiplex PCR, while TCRdb's copy carries only in-frame clones and drops some. This table has roughly 150,000 clones, roughly 77% appearing once. The sequenced material came from PBMCs. The receptor source for this set is a young man in good health and CMV-seropositive.

This clone was recorded a few times. V gene TRBV4-1 combines with J gene TRBJ1-4; 7 bases line up with TRBD1. This CDR3 is 16 amino acids long. Per the germline V gene, CDR1 is MGHRA and CDR2 is YSYEKL. V trimming: 4 bases; J trimming: 15 bases; junction bases outside the gene matches: 20. CDR3 bases: TGCGCCAGCAGCCGACCCAATACGGGGGACAGCCCGCATTTGTTTTTT. It translates to CASSRPNTGDSPHLFF.

The chain uses TRBV6-1 and TRBJ1-4; 10 positions agree with TRBD1. The germline V gene has CDR1 MNHNS and CDR2 SASEGT. The CDR3 has 13 amino acids. V was pared by 11 bases and J by 0 bases, with 0 bases of the junction left unmatched. CDR3 in amino acids: CAGQGATNEKLFF. Here the CDR3 DNA reads TGTGCCGGACAGGGGGCAACTAATGAAAAACTGTTTTTT.

This clone turned up a few times. The chain couples TRBV5-1 to TRBJ1-1; TRBD1 agrees at 9 bases. This CDR3 is built from 16 residues. Per the germline V gene, CDR1 is SGHRS and CDR2 is YFSETQ. V gave up 1 base and J gave up 0 bases; unmatched junction bases: 4. CDR3 coding DNA: TGCGCCAGCAGCTTGTGGGGACAGGGAGTGAACACTGAAGCTTTCTTT. Translation gives CASSLWGQGVNTEAFF.

This chain uses TRBV4-1 with TRBJ1-6; TRBD1 matches at 7 bases. The CDR3 totals 15 residues. The V and J ends lost 3 bases and 10 bases, in that order; junction bases with no gene match: 9. Germline values: CDR1 MGHRA, CDR2 YSYEKL. CDR3 sequence (DNA): TGCGCCAGCAGCCATACCGGGACAGTAAACTCACCCCTCCACTTT. Translating it yields CASSHTGTVNSPLHF.

The V and J genes are TRBV5-8 and TRBJ1-4; 11 nucleotides line up with TRBD1. Germline V gives CDR1 SGHTS, CDR2 YDEGEE. The length of the CDR3 is 20 residues. The J segment lost 5 bases and the V segment lost 2 bases, leaving 17 bases of the junction unmatched. The CDR3 DNA sequence: TGTGCCAGCAGCTTATGGACAGGGGGCGTCGGCGGGGGATCCAATGAAAAACTGTTTTTT. Encoded protein: CASSLWTGGVGGGSNEKLFF.

The chain links TRBV7-2 to TRBJ2-3, with a possible D match to TRBD1 (6 bases). Per germline, CDR1 SGHTA and CDR2 FQGNSA. The CDR3 consists of 13 residues. Trimming left V 5 bases short and J 4 bases short, with 10 bases between. The CDR3 coding sequence is TGTGCCAGCAGCCGGACAGTCCCAGATACGCAGTATTTT. This gives the protein CASSRTVPDTQYF.

The chain is built from TRBV30 and TRBJ1-1, with TRBD1 matching 7 bases. J gave up 5 bases and V 6 bases, and 6 bases lay outside the gene matches. The length of the CDR3 is 12 residues. Germline-derived CDR1 and CDR2 are GTSNPN and SVGIG (reference sequence). Here the CDR3 reads CACDRARTEAFF. The CDR3 nucleotides are TGTGCCTGCGACAGGGCGAGGACTGAAGCTTTCTTT.

The V and J genes are TRBV28 and TRBJ1-2, with a possible D match to TRBD1 (6 bases). This CDR3 spans 14 amino acids. With 3 bases removed from V and 1 base from J, the gap between germline ends came to 9 bases. Germline CDR1 is MDHEN and CDR2 is SYDVKM. The CDR3 DNA reads TGTGCCAGCAGTTTGCCAGGGGTTAACTATGGCTACACCTTC. Translated, it gives CASSLPGVNYGYTF.

The chain employs TRBV5-1 and TRBJ2-1, with TRBD1 matching 9 bases. Germline V gene data show CDR1 as SGHRS and CDR2 as YFSETQ. There are 15 residues in the CDR3. V shed 4 bases, J shed 8 bases, and the junction held 10 bases outside the gene matches. The CDR3 DNA follows: TGCGCCAGCAGCCCAGGGACAGGGAATTGGGATGAGCAGTTCTTC. It translates to CASSPGTGNWDEQFF.

The rearrangement joins TRBV2 to TRBJ1-1; 10 bases are a match to TRBD1. V dropped 7 bases and J dropped 6; count of bases not matched to a gene: 5. Looked up from germline, CDR1 is SNHLY and CDR2 is FYNNEI. CDR3 size: 13 residues. The CDR3 DNA reads TGTGCCAGCATAGGGACAGGGGACGCTGAAGCTTTCTTT. Residues: CASIGTGDAEAFF.

The chain carries TRBV5-1 and TRBJ2-1, with TRBD2 as a possible D gene (5 bases). Trimming took 8 bases from V and 5 from J, leaving 8 bases between them. Germline CDR1 reads SGHRS; CDR2 reads YFSETQ. CDR3 length: 11 residues. The CDR3 protein is CASLADNEQFF. DNA for the CDR3: TGCGCCAGTCTAGCCGACAATGAGCAGTTCTTC.

CDR3 bases: TGTGCCAGCAGTTCCGACATCTACTTTAACTATGGCTACACCTTC. Encoded protein: CASSSDIYFNYGYTF. The chain combines TRBV27 with TRBJ1-2; D not resolved. Germline V gene lookup returns CDR1 MNHEY and CDR2 SMNVEV (reference sequence). The CDR3 runs to 15 residues. Trimming took 4 bases from V and 1 from J, leaving 13 bases between them.

This chain links TRBV11-2 with TRBJ1-2; D remains unclear. Germline V gene lookup returns CDR1 SGHAT and CDR2 FQNNGV. The CDR3 sequence is 14 residues long. V dropped 0 bases and J dropped 1 base, with 6 bases sitting between them. The CDR3 region has the DNA TGTGCCAGCAGCTTAGATTCGGTTAACTATGGCTACACCTTC. Translation: CASSLDSVNYGYTF.

Here the CDR3 reads CASSYAGGTGAFF. In nucleotides, the CDR3 is TGTGCCAGCAGCTACGCGGGGGGGACAGGAGCTTTCTTT. The chain has TRBV7-9 and TRBJ1-1; 8 nucleotides line up with TRBD1. From germline, CDR1 is SEHNR and CDR2 FQNEAQ (reference sequence). J lost 10 bases, V lost 4 bases, and 8 bases had no gene match. The length of the CDR3 is 13 residues. Filled out from reference TRBV7-9 and TRBJ1-1, the complete variable domain reads DTGVSQNPRHKITKRGQNVTFRCDPISEHNRLYWYRQTLGQGPEFLTYFQNEAQLEKSRLLSDRFSAERPKGSFSTLEIQRTEQGDSAMYLCASSYAGGTGAFFGQGTRLTVV.

The V call is TRBV5-1, the J call TRBJ2-3, with TRBD2 identical over 9 bases. The trim removed 4 bases at V and 1 base at J, leaving 7 bases unmatched. Germline CDR1 is SGHRS and CDR2 is YFSETQ. The CDR3 totals 16 residues. CDR3 amino acids: CASSKDRTSGTDTQYF. CDR3 in DNA: TGCGCCAGCAGCAAGGACCGGACTAGCGGCACAGATACGCAGTATTTT.

The V gene is TRBV5-1, the J gene TRBJ2-5; the match to TRBD1 covers 11 bases. The trim removed 4 bases at V and 3 bases at J, leaving 5 bases unmatched. From germline, CDR1 is SGHRS and CDR2 YFSETQ. The CDR3 extends over 15 amino acids. The CDR3 DNA is TGCGCCAGCAGCCGACCGGGACAGGGGGAAGAGACCCAGTACTTC. As protein: CASSRPGQGEETQYF. Full variable domain (missing parts from reference TRBV5-1 and TRBJ2-5): KAGVTQTPRYLIKTRGQQVTLSCSPISGHRSVSWYQQTPGQGLQFLFEYFSETQRNKGNFPGRFSGRQFSNSRSEMNVSTLELGDSALYLCASSRPGQGEETQYFGPGTRLLVL.

The chain is built from TRBV11-3 and TRBJ2-1; a possible D gene is TRBD1 (6 bases). This CDR3 is 14 amino acids long. Germline CDR1 reads SGHNT; CDR2 reads YENEEA. Trimming took 7 bases from V and 6 from J, leaving 16 bases between them. The CDR3 DNA reads TGTGCCAGCATAGGGGGACCCTTGAGCAATGAGCAGTTCTTC. Translating it yields CASIGGPLSNEQFF.